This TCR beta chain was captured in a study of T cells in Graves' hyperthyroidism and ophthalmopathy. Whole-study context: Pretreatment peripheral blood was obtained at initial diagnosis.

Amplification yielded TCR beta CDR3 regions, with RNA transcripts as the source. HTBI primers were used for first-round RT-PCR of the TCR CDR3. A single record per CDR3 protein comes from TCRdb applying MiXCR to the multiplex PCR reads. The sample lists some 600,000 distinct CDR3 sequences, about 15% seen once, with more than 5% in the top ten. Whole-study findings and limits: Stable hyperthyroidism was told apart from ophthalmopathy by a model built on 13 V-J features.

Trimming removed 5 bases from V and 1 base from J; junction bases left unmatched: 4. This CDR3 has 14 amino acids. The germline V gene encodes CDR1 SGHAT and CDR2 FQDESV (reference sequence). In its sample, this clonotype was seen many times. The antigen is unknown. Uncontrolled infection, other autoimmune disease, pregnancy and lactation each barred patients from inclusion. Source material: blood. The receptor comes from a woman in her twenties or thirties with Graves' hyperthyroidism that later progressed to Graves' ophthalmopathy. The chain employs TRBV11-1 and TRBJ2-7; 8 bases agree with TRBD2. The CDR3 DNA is TGTGCCAGCAGCGTTAGCGGGACATCCTACGAGCAGTACTTC. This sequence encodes CASSVSGTSYEQYF.